A single sample is the source of the 14 T cell receptor beta chains below, sequenced in a study of cytomegalovirus exposure and HLA in healthy donors. Assay used: immunoSEQ multiplex PCR; TCRdb lists only in-frame clones, some missing. The table records about 240,000 clones, around 85% of them present only once. Sample: PBMCs. Receptor source: a woman aged 25-40 years in good health and CMV-seropositive.

The V and J genes are TRBV29-1 and TRBJ2-2, with D possibly matching TRBD2 (5 bases). With 4 bases removed from V and 5 bases from J, the gap between germline ends came to 8 bases. Germline assignment: CDR1 SQVTM and CDR2 ANQGSEA. This CDR3 comprises 12 residues. CDR3: CSVGGQTGELFF. The DNA for the CDR3 is TGCAGCGTTGGCGGGCAAACCGGGGAGCTGTTTTTT.

This clone has only one observation. J is TRBJ2-7 and V is TRBV9; tentative D call: TRBD1 (5 bases). Deletions cut 4 bases from V and 3 bases from J, with 11 bases between. Germline CDR1 SGDLS, CDR2 YYNGEE. CDR3 length: 13 residues. For the CDR3, the DNA is TGTGCCAGCAGCCCCGATGACAGCTACGAGCAGTACTTC. Protein product: CASSPDDSYEQYF.

This clone showed up just a few times. The rearrangement uses TRBV20-1 and TRBJ1-1; D gene unclear. The V end was cut by 6 bases, the J end by 0 bases, with 5 bases between. The V gene's germline CDR1 is DFQATT and CDR2 SNEGSKA (reference sequence). There are 11 residues in the CDR3. The CDR3 reads CSARLNTEAFF. The DNA of the CDR3 is TGCAGTGCGCGGTTGAACACTGAAGCTTTCTTT.

The chain recombines TRBV14 with TRBJ2-5, with D possibly matching TRBD2 (5 bases). V lost 1 base to trimming and J lost 4 bases, with 13 bases between them. The CDR3 is 15 residues long. Germline V gene lookup returns CDR1 SGHDN and CDR2 FVKESK. CDR3 protein: CASSQVRGVSETQYF. The DNA of the CDR3 is TGTGCCAGCAGCCAAGTACGGGGAGTCTCAGAGACCCAGTACTTC.

This clone was observed a handful of times. The V gene is TRBV27, the J gene TRBJ2-7, with D possibly being TRBD2 (6 bases). Trimming pared 5 bases from V and 2 bases from J, leaving 13 bases between. There are 14 residues in the CDR3. Germline V gene data show CDR1 as MNHEY and CDR2 as SMNVEV (reference sequence). CDR3 nucleotides: TGTGCCAGCAGTCCCGGGACTCTCCCCTACGAGCAGTACTTC. Its translation: CASSPGTLPYEQYF.

The CDR3 DNA is TGCAGCGTCAAGGGACAGGCAAATCAGCCCCAGCATTTT. Its protein is CSVKGQANQPQHF. The V gene is TRBV29-1, the J gene TRBJ1-5, with 8 bases matching TRBD1. The CDR3 extends over 13 amino acids. J lost 4 bases, V lost 6 bases, and 5 bases had no gene match. CDR1 is SQVTM and CDR2 is ANQGSEA in the germline V gene. Supplemented by reference TRBV29-1 and TRBJ1-5, the full variable domain reads SAVISQKPSRDICQRGTSLTIQCQVDSQVTMMFWYRQQPGQSLTLIATANQGSEATYESGFVIDKFPISRPNLTFSTLTVSNMSPEDSSIYLCSVKGQANQPQHFGDGTRLSIL.

The rearrangement links TRBV25-1 to TRBJ1-2; D gene ambiguous. V lost 0 bases to trimming and J lost 6 bases, with 11 bases between them. CDR1 is MGHDK and CDR2 is SYGVNS in the germline V gene. The CDR3 covers 14 residues. CDR3 in amino acids: CASSEYWASDGYTF. The DNA for the CDR3 is TGTGCCAGCAGTGAATATTGGGCATCCGATGGCTACACCTTC.

This sequence joins TRBV5-1 and TRBJ2-1, with 7 bases fitting TRBD2. Germline V gene data show CDR1 as SGHRS and CDR2 as YFSETQ. The V and J ends lost 4 bases and 8 bases, in that order; junction bases with no gene match: 15. The CDR3 consists of 16 residues. DNA for the CDR3: TGCGCCAGCAGCCCGCTAGCGGCTCCTACCCGGGATGAGCAGTTCTTC. As protein: CASSPLAAPTRDEQFF.

V gene TRBV6-5 combines with J gene TRBJ2-7, with 7 bases identical to TRBD1. CDR3 size: 13 residues. CDR1 is MNHEY, CDR2 SVGAGI, per germline. The V segment lost 6 bases and the J segment 3 bases; nucleotides outside the gene matches: 5. The DNA for the CDR3 is TGTGCCAGCAGCCTGGGACAGCACTACGAGCAGTACTTC. It specifies CASSLGQHYEQYF.

This sequence joins TRBV9 and TRBJ2-3; TRBD2 aligns across 9 bases. Germline loops: CDR1 SGDLS, CDR2 YYNGEE. Losses at the gene ends were 7 bases for V and 6 bases for J; bases not matched to a gene: 9. This CDR3 has 14 residues. The CDR3 nucleotides read TGTGCCAGCGCCATGGCGGGAGGGCCGGATACGCAGTATTTT. It encodes CASAMAGGPDTQYF.

The CDR3 nucleotides read TGCGCCAGCAGCACTGGACAGAGTCGTGAAAAACTGTTTTTT. Its protein is CASSTGQSREKLFF. The V gene is TRBV5-1, the J gene TRBJ1-4; maybe TRBD1 (6 bases). The germline CDR1 and CDR2 sequences are SGHRS and YFSETQ. The CDR3 sequence is 14 residues long. V lost 4 bases, J lost 7 bases, and 14 bases lay in between.

This sequence joins TRBV30 and TRBJ1-1, with a weak D call TRBD1 (5 bases). CDR1 and CDR2 (germline): GTSNPN, SVGIG (reference sequence). The ends were cut back, 1 base at V and 0 bases at J, with 6 bases in the middle. This CDR3 spans 13 amino acids. CDR3 DNA: TGTGCCTGGAGTGAGGGGATGAACACTGAAGCTTTCTTT. It codes for CAWSEGMNTEAFF.

V usage is TRBV5-1 and J usage is TRBJ1-2, with no clear D. CDR3 length: 14 residues. Germline V gene sequence: CDR1 SGHRS, CDR2 YFSETQ. Trimming removed 1 base from V and 3 bases from J, with 10 bases in between. The CDR3 loop reads CASSLNTDDYGYTF. CDR3 DNA: TGCGCCAGCAGCTTGAATACAGACGACTATGGCTACACCTTC.

This chain uses TRBV11-3 with TRBJ2-7; weak D call: TRBD1 (5 bases). CDR1 is SGHNT, CDR2 YENEEA, per germline. The CDR3 loop spans 12 amino acids. Trimming shortened V by 5 bases and J by 4 bases, and 9 bases separated the two germline ends. The CDR3 loop reads CASSLQEYEQYF. CDR3 nucleotide sequence: TGTGCCAGCAGCCTACAGGAATACGAGCAGTACTTC.